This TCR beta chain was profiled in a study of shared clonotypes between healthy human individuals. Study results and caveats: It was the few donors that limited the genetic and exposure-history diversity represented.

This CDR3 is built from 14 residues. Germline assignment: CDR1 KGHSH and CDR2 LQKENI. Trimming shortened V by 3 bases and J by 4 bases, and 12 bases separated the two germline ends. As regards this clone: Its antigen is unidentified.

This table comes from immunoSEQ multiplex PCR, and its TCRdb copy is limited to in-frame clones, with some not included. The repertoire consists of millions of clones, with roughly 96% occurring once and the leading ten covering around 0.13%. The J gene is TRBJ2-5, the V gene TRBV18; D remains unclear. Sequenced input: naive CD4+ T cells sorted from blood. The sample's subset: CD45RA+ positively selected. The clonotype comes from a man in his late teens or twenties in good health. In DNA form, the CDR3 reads TGTGCCAGCTCACCTAGGTCTTGGCCAGAGACCCAGTACTTC. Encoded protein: CASSPRSWPETQYF.